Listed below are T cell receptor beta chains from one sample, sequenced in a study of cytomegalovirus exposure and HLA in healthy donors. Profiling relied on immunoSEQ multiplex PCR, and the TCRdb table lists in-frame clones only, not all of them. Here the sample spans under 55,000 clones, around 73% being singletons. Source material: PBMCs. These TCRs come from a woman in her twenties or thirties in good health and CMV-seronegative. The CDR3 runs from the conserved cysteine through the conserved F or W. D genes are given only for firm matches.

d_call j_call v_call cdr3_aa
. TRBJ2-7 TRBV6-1 CASSSRQVAYEQYF
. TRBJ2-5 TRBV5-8 CASSLALQGPIQETQYF
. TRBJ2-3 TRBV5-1 CASTNTDTQYF
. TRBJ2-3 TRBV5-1 CASSPESRRTDTQYF
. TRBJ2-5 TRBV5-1 CASSSHSQVLQETQYF
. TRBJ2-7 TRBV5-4 CASSPVGQGGIGYEQYF
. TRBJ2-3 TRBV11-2 CASSSLLGSTDTQYF
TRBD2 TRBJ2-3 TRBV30 CAWNRQRELVWTDTQYF
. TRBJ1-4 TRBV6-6 CASSIHGTENEKLFF
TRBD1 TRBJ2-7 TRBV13 CASSFLPDRGSYEQYF
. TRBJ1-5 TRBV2 CASSQVTQPQHF
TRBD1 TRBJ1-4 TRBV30 CAWSADRRNEKLFF
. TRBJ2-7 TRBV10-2 CASSPRGVSYEQYF
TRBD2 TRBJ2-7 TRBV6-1 CASSRTSGMGYEQYF
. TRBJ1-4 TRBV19 CASTRAGKGEKLFF
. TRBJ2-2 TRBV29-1 CSVEGHNTGELFF
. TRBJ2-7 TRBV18 CASSVRDTTYEQYF
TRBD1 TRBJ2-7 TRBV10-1 CASSECGDRGPGEQYF
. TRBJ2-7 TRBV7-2 CASSQGGTLYEQYF
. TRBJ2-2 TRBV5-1 CASMKGMNTGELFF
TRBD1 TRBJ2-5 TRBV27 CASSLRGPQETQYF
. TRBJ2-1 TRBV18 CASSVASSYNEQFF
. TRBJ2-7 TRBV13 CASSTTRMSYEQYF
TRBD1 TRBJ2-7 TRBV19 CASSRQGYEQYF